This entry concerns a single T cell receptor beta chain. Its antigen is still unknown. V lost 4 bases to trimming and J lost 0 bases; unmatched junction nucleotides: 5. This CDR3 comprises 15 residues. CDR1 is KGHSH and CDR2 is LQKENI in the germline V gene. Exclusion of a patient followed from autoimmune disease history or systemic immunosuppression. This specimen belongs to a study of OX40 agonist ivuxolimab in advanced cancers. Overall study: The study treated patients with ivuxolimab, an agonistic anti-OX40 (CD134) antibody. Age averaged about 62 years (range about 23 to 80), and just over 80% were male.

Sequenced by immunoSEQ multiplex PCR; TCRdb stores in-frame clones only, minus some. Of some 71,000 clones listed, more than 80% were seen once; the top ten hold 2.8%. Study results and limitations: CD8+ T cells (on average) carried more expanded clones than CD4+ T cells.

The V call is TRBV18, the J call TRBJ1-1; 7 nucleotides match TRBD1. The material sequenced was CD4+ or CD8+ T cells sorted from blood, taken in a trial of the OX40 agonist ivuxolimab. The sequence derives from an adult with an advanced solid tumor such as melanoma, head and neck, liver or kidney cancer. The CDR3 coding sequence is TGTGCCAGCTCACAAGGGGGACAGATGAACACTGAAGCTTTCTTT. Translation: CASSQGGQMNTEAFF. Variable domain in full (rest from reference TRBV18 and TRBJ1-1): NAGVMQNPRHLVRRRGQEARLRCSPMKGHSHVYWYRQLPEEGLKFMVYLQKENIIDESGMPKERFSAEFPKEGPSILRIQQVVRGDSAAYFCASSQGGQMNTEAFFGQGTRLTVV.